The rows below give T cell receptor beta chains drawn from one sample of a study of shared clonotypes between healthy human individuals. Some clones are missing from TCRdb's copy, which holds only in-frame ones; the method was immunoSEQ multiplex PCR. The table lists hundreds of thousands of clones, 55% to 85% of them singletons. The sequenced sample consisted of memory CD4+ T cells sorted from blood. All receptors derive from a woman under 40 in good health. The CDR3 runs from the conserved cysteine through the conserved F or W. D genes are given only for firm matches. Part of the rows lack a size; the others show once, few, many or a class for expanded clones.

j_call	d_call	v_call	clone_size	cdr3_nt	cdr3_aa
TRBJ2-7	NA	TRBV28	NA	TGTGCCAGCAGTCCTACGCGGGGCAAAACCTACGAGCAGTACTTC	CASSPTRGKTYEQYF
TRBJ2-3	TRBD2	TRBV9	NA	TGTGCCAGCAGCGTAGGTATTAGCGGGGGAAGCACAGATACGCAGTATTTT	CASSVGISGGSTDTQYF
TRBJ2-4	TRBD2	TRBV29-1	NA	TGCAGCGTAACCGGGACTAGCGGGAGCTGGGACATTCAGTACTTC	CSVTGTSGSWDIQYF
TRBJ1-2	NA	TRBV28	NA	TGTGCCAGCAGTTTAGGGGGGTTTCGAGGCTACACCTTC	CASSLGGFRGYTF
TRBJ1-2	TRBD1	TRBV6-4	NA	TGTGCCAGCAGCGAAATTCAGGGGGCGGGCTATGGCTACACCTTC	CASSEIQGAGYGYTF
TRBJ2-7	NA	TRBV7-8	NA	TGTGCCAGCAGCTTAGCGGGAGCCAGGGTAAACGAGCAGTACTTC	CASSLAGARVNEQYF
TRBJ2-6	NA	TRBV19	NA	TGTGCCAGTTCTGACCAGGGCCTCTCTGGGGCCAACGTCCTGACTTTC	CASSDQGLSGANVLTF
TRBJ2-5	NA	TRBV7-7	few	TGTGCCAGCCGGGGCCTGGCTGAGACCCAGTACTTC	CASRGLAETQYF
TRBJ1-2	NA	TRBV25-1	NA	TGTGCCAGCAGTGATACCTCCGGGGTTGACTATGGCTACACCTTC	CASSDTSGVDYGYTF
TRBJ1-1	NA	TRBV7-2	NA	TGTGCCAGCAGCTTGGGCGCAGGGGTGATGTCGACTGAAGCTTTCTTT	CASSLGAGVMSTEAFF
TRBJ2-2	NA	TRBV6-1	few	TGTGCCAGCATCGGAAGGGGGGCGCGCACCGGGGAGCTGTTTTTT	CASIGRGARTGELFF
TRBJ2-3	TRBD2	TRBV11-2	NA	TGTGCCAGCAGCTTAGTCCTAGCGGGAGGAGGCACAGATACGCAGTATTTT	CASSLVLAGGGTDTQYF
TRBJ2-2	TRBD2	TRBV7-9	NA	TGTGCCAGCGAAGGGACTAGCGGGAGGCGAGCGAACACCGGGGAGCTGTTTTTT	CASEGTSGRRANTGELFF
TRBJ2-2	TRBD2	TRBV27	once	TGTGCCAGCAGGAAGATTAGCGGGAGGTCGATCACCGGGGAGCTGTTTTTT	CASRKISGRSITGELFF
TRBJ1-1	NA	TRBV29-1	once	TGCAGCCTAAGGGACATTTCCAGCGAAGCTTTCTTT	CSLRDISSEAFF
TRBJ1-1	NA	TRBV19	NA	TGTGCCAGTAGTAATTACGGGGACACTGAAGCTTTCTTT	CASSNYGDTEAFF
TRBJ1-2	NA	TRBV2	NA	TGTGCCAGCAGTGCGGGGGGGGACTATGGCTACACCTTC	CASSAGGDYGYTF
TRBJ2-1	TRBD2	TRBV2	NA	TGTGCCAGCACCCCACTAGCGGGAGTATTAAATGAGCAGTTCTTC	CASTPLAGVLNEQFF
TRBJ2-1	NA	TRBV7-9	NA	TGTGCCAGCAGCTTAGCACAGAATTCATACAATGAGCAGTTCTTC	CASSLAQNSYNEQFF